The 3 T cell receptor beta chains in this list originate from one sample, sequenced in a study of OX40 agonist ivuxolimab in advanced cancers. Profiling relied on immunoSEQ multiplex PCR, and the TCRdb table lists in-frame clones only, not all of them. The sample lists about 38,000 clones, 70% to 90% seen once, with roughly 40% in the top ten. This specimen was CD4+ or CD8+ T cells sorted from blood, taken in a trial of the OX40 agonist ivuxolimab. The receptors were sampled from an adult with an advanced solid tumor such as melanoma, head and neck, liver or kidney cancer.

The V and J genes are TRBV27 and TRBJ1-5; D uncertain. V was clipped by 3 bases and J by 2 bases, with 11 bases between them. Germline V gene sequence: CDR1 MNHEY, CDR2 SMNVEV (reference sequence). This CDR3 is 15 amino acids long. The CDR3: CASSLALQGNQPQHF. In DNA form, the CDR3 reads TGTGCCAGCAGTTTGGCACTCCAAGGCAATCAGCCCCAGCATTTT.

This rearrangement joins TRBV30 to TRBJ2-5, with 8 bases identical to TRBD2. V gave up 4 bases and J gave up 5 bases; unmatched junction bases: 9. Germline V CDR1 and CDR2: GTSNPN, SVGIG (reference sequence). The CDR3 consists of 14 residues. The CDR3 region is CAWTYSRGGETQYF. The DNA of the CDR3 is TGTGCCTGGACCTACTCTCGGGGGGGGGAGACCCAGTACTTC.

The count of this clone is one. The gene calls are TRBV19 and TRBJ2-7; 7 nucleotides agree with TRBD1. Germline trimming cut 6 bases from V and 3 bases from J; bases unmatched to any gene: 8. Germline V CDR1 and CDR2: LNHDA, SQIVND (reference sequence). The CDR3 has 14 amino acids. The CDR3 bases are TGTGCCAGTAGCCTATCGACAGGGCTCTACGAGCAGTACTTC. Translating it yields CASSLSTGLYEQYF.